This TCR beta chain was sequenced in a study of cytomegalovirus exposure and HLA in healthy donors. PCR involved 60 Vbeta and 13 Jbeta primers. The data were produced by immunoSEQ multiplex PCR, yet TCRdb's version contains in-frame clones alone and is incomplete. The data hold 150,000 or so clones, with roughly 73% observed a single time. Trimming stripped 3 bases from V and 3 bases from J, with 18 bases between. The V gene's germline CDR1 is KGHSH and CDR2 LQKENI. The CDR3 spans 17 residues. Sequencing was done on a sample of PBMCs. The receptor was derived from a woman under 30 in good health and CMV-seronegative. The chain is built from TRBV18 and TRBJ1-5; D is undetermined. CDR3 nucleotides: TGTGCCAGCTCACCCGGGGTCGGAAGGAGGGTCAATCAGCCCCAGCATTTT. Its translation: CASSPGVGRRVNQPQHF.